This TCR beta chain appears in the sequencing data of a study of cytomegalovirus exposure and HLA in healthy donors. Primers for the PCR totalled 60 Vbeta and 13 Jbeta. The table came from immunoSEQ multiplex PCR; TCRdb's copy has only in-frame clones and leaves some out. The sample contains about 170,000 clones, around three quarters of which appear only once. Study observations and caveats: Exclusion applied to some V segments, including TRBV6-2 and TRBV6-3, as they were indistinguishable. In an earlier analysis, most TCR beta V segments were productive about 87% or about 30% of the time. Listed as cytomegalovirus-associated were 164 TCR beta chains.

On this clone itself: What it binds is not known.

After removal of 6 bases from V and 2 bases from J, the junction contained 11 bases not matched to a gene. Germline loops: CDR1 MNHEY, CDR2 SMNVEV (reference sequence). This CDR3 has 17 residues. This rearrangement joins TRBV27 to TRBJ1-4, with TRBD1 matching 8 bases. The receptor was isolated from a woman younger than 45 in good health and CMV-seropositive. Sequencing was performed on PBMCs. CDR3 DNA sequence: TGTGCCAGCAGGGCAGGGGGCGAAGTCACGACTAATGAAAAACTGTTTTTT. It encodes CASRAGGEVTTNEKLFF.